This T cell receptor (beta chain) was obtained from a study of PD-1 blockade in classical Hodgkin lymphoma. With respect to this clone: The antigen is undetermined.

Described time point: cycle 4 day 1 (C4D1), after less than seven weeks of nivolumab. Exposure to brentuximab vedotin varied, and each patient had relapsed following autologous stem cell transplantation. The CDR3 contains 17 residues. The germline V gene has CDR1 LNHDA and CDR2 SQIVND (reference sequence). V shed 6 bases, J shed 1 base, and the junction held 10 bases outside the gene matches. Measured with immunoSEQ multiplex PCR; TCRdb has only the in-frame clones, and not every one. The sample lists 100,000 or so clones, more than 70% seen once, with around 20% in the top ten. Findings and caveats of the study: Complete responders entered with baseline diversity on par with newly diagnosed patients, the results showed. Newly diagnosed patients were reported to exhibit reduced baseline TCR diversity relative to healthy donors. By cycle point C4D1, TCR diversity had risen significantly in CD4+ cells (but not CD8+ cells). Nivolumab starters within 1 year of ASCT were excluded.

This chain connects TRBV19 to TRBJ1-2; the match to TRBD1 covers 11 bases. The source is a human donor with classical Hodgkin lymphoma. Material: peripheral blood mononuclear cells (PBMCs), obtained before the fourth cycle of nivolumab. In nucleotides, the CDR3 is TGTGCCAGTAGATCGCAACGGACAGGGGGCTTTAACTATGGCTACACCTTC. It is translated as CASRSQRTGGFNYGYTF.